This T cell receptor (beta chain) was found in a study of blood T cell repertoires in COVID-19. Study context: Both acute and convalescent COVID-19 samples were obtained from the United States, Italy and Spain. The cDNA or gDNA used as material had been derived from T cells, B-cell-depleted T cells, or PBMCs.

In the original analysis: Nucleated cell number was recorded as an estimate derived from reference gene primer amplification. Profiled with immunoSEQ multiplex PCR; TCRdb holds only in-frame clones, not every one. That table is the source of V, J and clone size, and D and trimming were worked out from the DNA. The profile shows about 110,000 clones, 70% to 85% of them singletons. This clone was seen a single time. The CDR3 is made up of 12 amino acids. Between the trimmed V and J ends, which lost 6 bases and 6 bases, there was a span of 10 bases. Germline loops: CDR1 MRHNA, CDR2 SNTAGT. Source material: peripheral blood. The chain combines TRBV6-4 with TRBJ2-3; D is ambiguous. The sequence was obtained from a woman between 55 and 75 years old with acute or convalescent COVID-19. CDR3: CASSAPGDTQYF. As DNA, the CDR3 is TGTGCCAGCAGCGCCCCCGGGGATACGCAGTATTTT.